The 31 T cell receptor beta chains reported below all come from one sample, sequenced in a study of identical twins. MiXCR was run by TCRdb on the 5' RACE reads, yielding one entry per CDR3 protein. The sample includes some 440,000 distinct CDR3 sequences, roughly a quarter of them seen just once. These data were likewise used in another study, on T cells expressing NK-cell markers.

The specimen was CD4+ T cells sorted from blood. The receptors here all came from a young woman in good health.

The chain couples TRBV11-2 to TRBJ2-1; TRBD2 is a possible D gene (6 bases). Trimming took off 5 bases at V and 3 bases at J, with 17 bases between the two ends. This CDR3 contains 16 residues. Germline V gene lookup returns CDR1 SGHAT and CDR2 FQNNGV. The CDR3 is CASSPRLGGVYNEQFF. DNA for the CDR3: TGTGCCAGCAGCCCCCGGCTGGGCGGGGTCTACAATGAGCAGTTCTTC.

This chain uses TRBV4-3 with TRBJ2-7, with TRBD1 matching over 9 bases. CDR3 size: 14 residues. Trimming at V came to 2 bases and at J to 4 bases, leaving 3 bases not matched to a gene. The germline V gene encodes CDR1 LGHNA and CDR2 YSLEER. The CDR3 bases are TGCGCCAGCAGCCAACGGACAGGGGTTTACGAGCAGTACTTC. This sequence encodes CASSQRTGVYEQYF.

The V gene is TRBV2, the J gene TRBJ1-5; D might be TRBD1 (6 bases). The germline CDR1 and CDR2 sequences are SNHLY and FYNNEI. The CDR3 has 15 amino acids. Trimming took 6 bases from V and 5 from J, leaving 17 bases between them. In DNA form, the CDR3 reads TGTGCCAGCAGGACCCAGGGGCTCAACGATCAGCCCCAGCATTTT. Protein: CASRTQGLNDQPQHF. The complete variable domain, with remaining parts taken from reference TRBV2 and TRBJ1-5, reads EPEVTQTPSHQVTQMGQEVILRCVPISNHLYFYWYRQILGQKVEFLVSFYNNEISEKSEIFDDQFSVERPDGSNFTLKIRSTKLEDSAMYFCASRTQGLNDQPQHFGDGTRLSIL.

V usage is TRBV11-2 and J usage is TRBJ2-1, with TRBD2 identical over 11 bases. Germline CDR1 reads SGHAT; CDR2 reads FQNNGV. V lost 5 bases, J lost 7 bases, and 13 bases stayed unmatched. This CDR3 is built from 17 residues. As DNA, the CDR3 is TGTGCCAGCAGCCGTAAGATTAGCGGGGGGGCCGGGAATGAGCAGTTCTTC. Protein sequence: CASSRKISGGAGNEQFF.

This chain uses TRBV11-3 with TRBJ2-1; TRBD2 aligns across 9 bases. J was trimmed by 5 bases and V by 5 bases; bases with no gene match: 7. The CDR3 is 15 amino acids. Germline V gene data show CDR1 as SGHNT and CDR2 as YENEEA. The CDR3 bases are TGTGCCAGCAGCCTTACTAGCGGGTACAACAATGAGCAGTTCTTC. This sequence encodes CASSLTSGYNNEQFF.

This clonotype was seen a few times. At one of its ends the junction is not consistent with the germline gene, which may arise from a read error. The chain employs TRBV15 and TRBJ2-5; TRBD2 is a possible D gene (6 bases). Germline assignment: CDR1 LNHNV and CDR2 YYDKDF (reference sequence). There are 11 residues in the CDR3. In DNA form, the CDR3 reads TGTGCCACCAGCAGAGGGGCGACGGGAGACTTC. Its translation: CATSRGATGDF.

The chain joins TRBV5-1 to TRBJ2-1; the match to TRBD1 covers 9 bases. Looked up from germline, CDR1 is SGHRS and CDR2 is YFSETQ. CDR3 length: 16 amino acids. The trim removed 6 bases at V and 4 bases at J, leaving 11 bases unmatched. Written as DNA, the CDR3 is TGCGCCAGCACCCCTCTAATCGGGACAGGGTACAATGAGCAGTTCTTC. This gives the protein CASTPLIGTGYNEQFF.

This clonotype occurred a few times. The rearrangement links TRBV9 to TRBJ2-1; perhaps TRBD1 as D (6 bases). Trimming left V 4 bases short and J 9 bases short, with 14 bases between. Per the germline V gene, CDR1 is SGDLS and CDR2 is YYNGEE. The CDR3 extends over 13 amino acids. CDR3 DNA: TGTGCCAGCAGCACCTACAGGGATGGTGAGCAGTTCTTC. Translation gives CASSTYRDGEQFF.

V and J are TRBV7-9 and TRBJ2-2; D remains ambiguous. In germline, CDR1 is SEHNR, CDR2 FQNEAQ (reference sequence). Trimming pared 4 bases from V and 1 base from J, leaving 7 bases between. The CDR3 totals 14 residues. CDR3 nucleotides: TGTGCCAGCAGCTGGGCAGGGAACACCGGGGAGCTGTTTTTT. This codes for CASSWAGNTGELFF. Full variable domain (remainder filled in from reference TRBV7-9 and TRBJ2-2): DTGVSQNPRHKITKRGQNVTFRCDPISEHNRLYWYRQTLGQGPEFLTYFQNEAQLEKSRLLSDRFSAERPKGSFSTLEIQRTEQGDSAMYLCASSWAGNTGELFFGEGSRLTVL.

This clonotype has a handful of counts. The chain joins TRBV7-3 to TRBJ2-1; no firm D call. Germline V gene lookup returns CDR1 SGHTA and CDR2 FQGTGA. This CDR3 contains 13 residues. Trimming took 3 bases from V and 6 from J, leaving 9 bases between them. CDR3 sequence: CASSFSIANEQFF. The CDR3 nucleotides read TGTGCCAGCAGCTTCTCTATAGCCAATGAGCAGTTCTTC.

The table lists this clonotype with a few counts. The V gene is TRBV20-1, the J gene TRBJ1-1; weak D call: TRBD1 (5 bases). The CDR3 loop spans 13 amino acids. CDR1 is DFQATT and CDR2 is SNEGSKA in the germline V gene (reference sequence). The V end was cut by 3 bases, the J end by 9 bases, with 17 bases between. CDR3 sequence: CSASTGTHPQAFF. The CDR3 coding sequence is TGCAGTGCTAGCACCGGGACCCATCCCCAAGCTTTCTTT.

This clonotype was recorded at least ten times. The chain employs TRBV6-5 and TRBJ1-1, with 10 bases matching TRBD1. The CDR3 is made up of 12 amino acids. The germline V gene encodes CDR1 MNHEY and CDR2 SVGAGI. The trim removed 7 bases at V and 8 bases at J, leaving 4 bases unmatched. CDR3 region: CASTGTGAEAFF. The CDR3 DNA reads TGTGCCAGCACAGGGACAGGGGCGGAAGCTTTCTTT.

This clonotype was picked up a small number of times. The V gene is TRBV5-1, the J gene TRBJ2-7; the D gene could be TRBD1 or TRBD2 (5 bases each). With 3 bases removed from V and 6 bases from J, the gap between germline ends came to 16 bases. CDR3 length: 14 amino acids. Germline V CDR1 and CDR2: SGHRS, YFSETQ. The CDR3 DNA is TGCGCCAGCAGCTCCGGGGCAGTCTCCCCCGAGCAGTACTTC. Translated: CASSSGAVSPEQYF.

The chain links TRBV2 to TRBJ1-2; 8 bases match TRBD1. The CDR3 consists of 15 residues. Germline CDR1 is SNHLY and CDR2 is FYNNEI. V shed 4 bases and J 5 bases; nucleotides not matched to a gene: 9. Written as DNA, the CDR3 is TGTGCCAGCAGTGCAGAGGGGACAGGACGATATGGCTACACCTTC. Residues: CASSAEGTGRYGYTF.

The chain joins TRBV4-3 to TRBJ2-7, with D perhaps TRBD2 (5 bases). Trimming removed 4 bases at V and 2 bases at J, with 24 bases between. CDR1 and CDR2 from the germline V gene are LGHNA and YSLEER. The CDR3 covers 18 residues. CDR3 in amino acids: CASSREIPPSGLTYEQYF. In nucleotides, the CDR3 is TGCGCCAGCAGCCGCGAAATCCCCCCCAGCGGTCTGACCTACGAGCAGTACTTC.

The chain combines TRBV7-9 with TRBJ1-1; D unclear. From germline, CDR1 is SEHNR and CDR2 FQNEAQ (reference sequence). The CDR3 extends over 15 amino acids. Trimming shortened V by 3 bases and J by 2 bases, and 13 bases separated the two germline ends. In nucleotides, the CDR3 is TGTGCCAGCAGCTTCATTTTGTCAGGCAACACTGAAGCTTTCTTT. This encodes CASSFILSGNTEAFF.

The table lists this clonotype with a few counts. The chain links TRBV2 to TRBJ1-2; D is undetermined. From germline, CDR1 is SNHLY and CDR2 FYNNEI. This CDR3 has 10 residues. Trimming pared 6 bases from V and 8 bases from J, leaving 7 bases between. CDR3 residues: CASSWPGYTF. The CDR3 DNA sequence: TGTGCCAGCAGCTGGCCAGGCTACACCTTC.

A few counts support this clonotype. V usage is TRBV20-1 and J usage is TRBJ2-7, with D possibly being TRBD2 (5 bases). In germline, CDR1 is DFQATT, CDR2 SNEGSKA (reference sequence). This CDR3 region has 11 residues. The V and J ends lost 6 bases and 2 bases respectively, with 8 bases between them. The CDR3 region is CSAERTYEQYF. In nucleotides, the CDR3 is TGCAGTGCCGAGCGGACCTACGAGCAGTACTTC.

The chain uses TRBV7-2 and TRBJ2-7; D is perhaps TRBD1 or TRBD2 (5 bases each). The CDR3 loop spans 11 amino acids. Trimming took off 6 bases at V and 12 bases at J, with 15 bases between the two ends. Germline V lookup: CDR1 SGHTA, CDR2 FQGNSA. Here the CDR3 DNA reads TGTGCCAGCAGTACGGGACCAGTTCTGTACTTC. It translates to CASSTGPVLYF.

The chain is built from TRBV5-5 and TRBJ2-5, with TRBD1 matching over 7 bases. The CDR3 is 15 amino acids. Germline CDR1 reads SGHKS; CDR2 reads YYEKEE (reference sequence). The trim removed 0 bases at V and 3 bases at J, leaving 5 bases unmatched. This CDR3 is CASSLEGTAEETQYF. Here the CDR3 DNA reads TGTGCCAGCAGCTTGGAAGGGACAGCAGAAGAGACCCAGTACTTC.

The chain uses TRBV20-1 and TRBJ2-2; 8 nucleotides line up with TRBD2. The CDR3 runs to 14 residues. Trimming cost V 2 bases and J 7 bases; bases outside gene matches: 6. Germline-derived CDR1 and CDR2 are DFQATT and SNEGSKA (reference sequence). The CDR3 DNA follows: TGCAGTGCTAGAAGGCCTAGCGGGCTCGGGGAGCTGTTTTTT. This encodes CSARRPSGLGELFF.

The genes are TRBV20-1 and TRBJ1-3, with D uncertain. CDR1 and CDR2 from the germline V gene are DFQATT and SNEGSKA (reference sequence). V lost 5 bases to trimming and J lost 4 bases, with 12 bases between them. The CDR3 loop spans 13 amino acids. The CDR3 here is CSARGMSGNTIYF. The CDR3 region has the DNA TGCAGTGCTCGCGGTATGTCCGGAAACACCATATATTTT.

V usage is TRBV5-1 and J usage is TRBJ2-7, with a tentative D call TRBD1 (6 bases). With 0 bases removed from V and 3 bases from J, the gap between germline ends came to 19 bases. CDR1 and CDR2 (germline): SGHRS, YFSETQ. The CDR3 length is 17 residues. The DNA for the CDR3 is TGCGCCAGCAGCTTGGCTATTGTCTGGACAGAGAACTACGAGCAGTACTTC. Translating it yields CASSLAIVWTENYEQYF. Based on the CDR3 plus reference TRBV5-1 and TRBJ2-7, the full variable domain is KAGVTQTPRYLIKTRGQQVTLSCSPISGHRSVSWYQQTPGQGLQFLFEYFSETQRNKGNFPGRFSGRQFSNSRSEMNVSTLELGDSALYLCASSLAIVWTENYEQYFGPGTRLTVT.

This clonotype was seen a handful of times. J is TRBJ2-1 and V is TRBV15; TRBD2 aligns across 7 bases. CDR1 is LNHNV, CDR2 YYDKDF, per germline (reference sequence). CDR3 length: 13 amino acids. Trimming at V came to 6 bases and at J to 7 bases, leaving 6 bases not matched to a gene. In nucleotides, the CDR3 is TGTGCCACCAGTCTTGGGCGGGAGAATGAGCAGTTCTTC. It codes for CATSLGRENEQFF.

In its sample, this clonotype was seen many times. The V call is TRBV5-1, the J call TRBJ1-2; D remains unclear. The germline V gene encodes CDR1 SGHRS and CDR2 YFSETQ. Trimming stripped 4 bases from V and 2 bases from J, with 9 bases between. CDR3 length equals 13 residues. CDR3 in DNA: TGCGCCAGCAGCGTGGGTCCGAACTATGGCTACACCTTC. It encodes CASSVGPNYGYTF.

CDR3 amino acids: CATSDLGGREQFF. The CDR3 nucleotides read TGTGCCACCAGTGATTTAGGGGGCAGGGAGCAGTTCTTC. V usage is TRBV24-1 and J usage is TRBJ2-1; 7 positions agree with TRBD1. The CDR3 is made up of 13 amino acids. Germline V lookup: CDR1 KGHDR, CDR2 SFDVKD. J was trimmed by 10 bases and V by 1 base; bases with no gene match: 3.

This clonotype was recorded a few times. V is TRBV10-3 and J is TRBJ2-7; D is undetermined. V gave up 5 bases and J gave up 2 bases, with 4 bases separating them. The CDR3 sequence is 11 residues long. Germline lookup yields CDR1 ENHRY and CDR2 SYGVKD. The CDR3 reads CAISNTYEQYF. For the CDR3, the DNA is TGTGCCATCAGTAATACCTACGAGCAGTACTTC.

V is TRBV7-6 and J is TRBJ2-7; unclear D gene. Germline CDR1 and CDR2: SGHVS and FNYEAQ. Trimming removed 6 bases from V and 0 bases from J, with 12 bases in between. There are 14 residues in the CDR3. CDR3 protein: CASSLALSSYEQYF. The DNA for the CDR3 is TGTGCCAGCAGTTTGGCCCTTAGCTCCTACGAGCAGTACTTC.

V is TRBV6-1 and J is TRBJ2-2; 8 bases match TRBD2. This CDR3 spans 16 amino acids. Trimming at V came to 7 bases and at J to 6 bases, leaving 13 bases not matched to a gene. Per germline, CDR1 MNHNS and CDR2 SASEGT. CDR3 in DNA: TGTGCCAGCACCATTAATTATAGCGGGATATCCGGGGAGCTGTTTTTT. It codes for CASTINYSGISGELFF.

V gene TRBV12-3 or TRBV12-4 combines with J gene TRBJ2-3, with 12 bases matching TRBD2. CDR3 length equals 16 residues. The V and J ends lost 7 bases and 4 bases, in that order; junction bases with no gene match: 9. The CDR3 nucleotides read TGTGCCAGCATATCGGGGACTAGCGGGTCCTCAGATACGCAGTATTTT. Translated, it gives CASISGTSGSSDTQYF.

The V call is TRBV20-1, the J call TRBJ2-1; no firm D call. CDR1 and CDR2 from the germline V gene are DFQATT and SNEGSKA (reference sequence). The V end was cut by 4 bases, the J end by 2 bases, with 12 bases between. The CDR3 is 14 amino acids. CDR3 in DNA: TGCAGTGCTACCCCCCCTAGGGCCTACAATGAGCAGTTCTTC. It is translated as CSATPPRAYNEQFF.